This TCR beta chain was obtained from a study of blood T cell repertoires in COVID-19. Clones were read by immunoSEQ multiplex PCR, and TCRdb kept only the in-frame ones, dropping some. The table includes about 390,000 clones, about 83% detected once. In assigning cohorts, the study relied on participant-reported clinical history. The CDR3 runs to 13 residues. Germline CDR1 is SQVTM and CDR2 is ANQGSEA. The ends were cut back, 5 bases at V and 1 base at J, with 9 bases in the middle. The sequence was collected from a woman aged 45-65 years who had recovered from COVID-19. The source material was PBMCs or T cells enriched from blood (not recorded which). This chain joins TRBV29-1 and TRBJ1-3, with D tentatively TRBD1 (6 bases). The CDR3 nucleotides are TGCAGCGTTCGAGGACAGTCTGGAAACACCATATATTTT. It codes for CSVRGQSGNTIYF.